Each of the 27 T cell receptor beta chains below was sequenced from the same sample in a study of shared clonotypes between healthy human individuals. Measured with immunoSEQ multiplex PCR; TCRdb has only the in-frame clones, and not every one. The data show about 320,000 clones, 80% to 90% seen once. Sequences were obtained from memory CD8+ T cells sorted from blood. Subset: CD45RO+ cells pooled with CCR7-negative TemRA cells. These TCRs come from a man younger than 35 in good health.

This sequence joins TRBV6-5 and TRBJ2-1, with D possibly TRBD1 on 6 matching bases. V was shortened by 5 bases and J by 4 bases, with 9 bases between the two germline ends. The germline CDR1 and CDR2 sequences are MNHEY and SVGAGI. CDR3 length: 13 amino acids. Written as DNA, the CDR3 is TGTGCCAGCAGTATGACAGGATACAATGAGCAGTTCTTC. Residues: CASSMTGYNEQFF.

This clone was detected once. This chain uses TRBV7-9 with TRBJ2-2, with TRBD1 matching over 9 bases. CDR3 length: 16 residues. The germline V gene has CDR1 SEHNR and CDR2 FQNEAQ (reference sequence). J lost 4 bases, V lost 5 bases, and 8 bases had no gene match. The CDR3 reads CASSGTGGPSTGELFF. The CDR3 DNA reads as TGTGCCAGCAGCGGAACAGGGGGCCCTTCCACCGGGGAGCTGTTTTTT.

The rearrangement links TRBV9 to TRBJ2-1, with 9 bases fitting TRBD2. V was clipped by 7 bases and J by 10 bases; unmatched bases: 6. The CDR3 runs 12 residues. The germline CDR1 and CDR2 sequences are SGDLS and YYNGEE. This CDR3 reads CASGSGGSEQFF. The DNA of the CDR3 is TGTGCCAGCGGAAGCGGGGGGAGCGAGCAGTTCTTC.

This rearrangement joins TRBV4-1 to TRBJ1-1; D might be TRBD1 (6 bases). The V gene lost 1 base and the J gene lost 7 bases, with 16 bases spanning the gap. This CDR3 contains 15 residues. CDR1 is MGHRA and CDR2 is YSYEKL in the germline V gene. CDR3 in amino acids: CASSQVRGASHEAFF. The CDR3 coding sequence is TGCGCCAGCAGCCAAGTCAGGGGCGCGAGTCATGAAGCTTTCTTT.

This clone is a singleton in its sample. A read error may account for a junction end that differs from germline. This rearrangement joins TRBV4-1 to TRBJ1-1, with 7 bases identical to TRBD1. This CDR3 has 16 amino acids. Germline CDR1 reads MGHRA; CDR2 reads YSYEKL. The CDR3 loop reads CASSQATQGLNTEAFF. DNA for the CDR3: TGCGCCAGCAGCCAAGCTACACAGGGGCTGAATACTGAAGCTTTCTTT.

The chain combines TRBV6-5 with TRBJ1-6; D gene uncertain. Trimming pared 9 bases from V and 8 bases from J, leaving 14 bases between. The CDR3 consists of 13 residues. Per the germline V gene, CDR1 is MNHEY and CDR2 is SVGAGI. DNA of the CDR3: TGTGCCAGTAAAGGCAGGACCGATTCACCCCTCCACTTT. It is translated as CASKGRTDSPLHF.

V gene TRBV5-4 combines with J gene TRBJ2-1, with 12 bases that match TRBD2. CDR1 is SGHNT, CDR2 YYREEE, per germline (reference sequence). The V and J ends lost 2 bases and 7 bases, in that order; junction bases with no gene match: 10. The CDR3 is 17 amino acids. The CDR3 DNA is TGTGCCAGCAGCTTTATGACTAGCGGGGGACAATATAATGAGCAGTTCTTC. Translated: CASSFMTSGGQYNEQFF.

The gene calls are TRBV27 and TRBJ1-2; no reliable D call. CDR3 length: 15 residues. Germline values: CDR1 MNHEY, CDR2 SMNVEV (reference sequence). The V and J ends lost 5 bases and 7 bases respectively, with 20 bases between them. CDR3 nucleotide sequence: TGTGCCAGCAGTCAATTTGGCCGTTCGGGCCCTGGCTACACCTTC. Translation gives CASSQFGRSGPGYTF.

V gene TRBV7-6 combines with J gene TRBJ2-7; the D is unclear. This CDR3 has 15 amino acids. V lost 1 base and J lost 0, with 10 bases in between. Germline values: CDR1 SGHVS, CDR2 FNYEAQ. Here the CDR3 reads CASSLEHSSSYEQYF. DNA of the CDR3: TGTGCCAGCAGCTTAGAACACAGCAGCTCCTACGAGCAGTACTTC.

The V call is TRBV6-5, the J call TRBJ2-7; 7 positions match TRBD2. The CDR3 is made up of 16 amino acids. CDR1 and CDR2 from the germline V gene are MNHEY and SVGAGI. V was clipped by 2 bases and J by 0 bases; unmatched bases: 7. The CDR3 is CASSYEASGSSYEQYF. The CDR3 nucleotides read TGTGCCAGCAGTTACGAGGCTAGCGGATCCTCCTACGAGCAGTACTTC.

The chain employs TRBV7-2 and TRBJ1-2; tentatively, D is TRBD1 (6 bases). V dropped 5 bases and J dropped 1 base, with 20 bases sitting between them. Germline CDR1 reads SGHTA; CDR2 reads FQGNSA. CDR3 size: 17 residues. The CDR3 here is CASSDKGEGGFNYGYTF. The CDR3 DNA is TGTGCCAGCAGCGATAAGGGCGAGGGGGGATTTAACTATGGCTACACCTTC. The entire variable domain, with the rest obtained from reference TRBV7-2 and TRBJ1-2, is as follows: GAGVSQSPSNKVTEKGKDVELRCDPISGHTALYWYRQSLGQGLEFLIYFQGNSAPDKSGLPSDRFSAERTGGSVSTLTIQRTQQEDSAVYLCASSDKGEGGFNYGYTFGSGTRLTVV.

CDR3 amino acids: CASSLQGFRGTQYF. CDR3 in DNA: TGTGCCAGCAGCTTACAGGGCTTTAGGGGTACGCAGTATTTT. The V and J genes are TRBV5-6 and TRBJ2-3; D may be TRBD1 (6 bases). The germline gives CDR1 SGHDT, CDR2 YYEEEE. The CDR3 extends over 14 amino acids. V shed 2 bases and J shed 8 bases, with 15 bases lying between them.

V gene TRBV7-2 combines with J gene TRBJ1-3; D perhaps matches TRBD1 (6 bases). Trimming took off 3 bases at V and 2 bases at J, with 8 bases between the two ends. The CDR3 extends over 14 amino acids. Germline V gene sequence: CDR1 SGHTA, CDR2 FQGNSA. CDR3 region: CASSLQGPGNTIYF. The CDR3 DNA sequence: TGTGCCAGCAGCTTGCAGGGGCCTGGAAACACCATATATTTT.

This CDR3 reads CASSSKDSYEQYF. In DNA form, the CDR3 reads TGTGCCAGCAGTTCGAAAGATTCCTACGAGCAGTACTTC. V gene TRBV6-5 combines with J gene TRBJ2-7; D is ambiguous. Germline assignment: CDR1 MNHEY and CDR2 SVGAGI. The CDR3 has 13 residues. V was shortened by 4 bases and J by 1 base, with 8 bases between the two germline ends.

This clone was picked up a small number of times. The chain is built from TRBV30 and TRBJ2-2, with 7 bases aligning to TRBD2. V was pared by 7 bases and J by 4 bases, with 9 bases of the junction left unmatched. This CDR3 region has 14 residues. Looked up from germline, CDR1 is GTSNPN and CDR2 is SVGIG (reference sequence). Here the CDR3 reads CASEREETTGELFF. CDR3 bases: TGTGCCTCGGAGCGGGAAGAGACCACCGGGGAGCTGTTTTTT.

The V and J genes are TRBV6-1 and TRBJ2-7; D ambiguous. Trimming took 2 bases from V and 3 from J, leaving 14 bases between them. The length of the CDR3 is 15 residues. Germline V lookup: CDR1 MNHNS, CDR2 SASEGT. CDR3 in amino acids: CASSEIPGPYYEQYF. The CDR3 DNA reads TGTGCCAGCAGTGAAATTCCCGGTCCCTACTACGAGCAGTACTTC.

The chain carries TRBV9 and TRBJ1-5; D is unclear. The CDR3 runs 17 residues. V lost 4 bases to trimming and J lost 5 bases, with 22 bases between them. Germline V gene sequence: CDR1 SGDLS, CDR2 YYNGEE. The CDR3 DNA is TGTGCCAGCAGCTCCCGTTCCGGGAGAACCTTAGATCAGCCCCAGCATTTT. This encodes CASSSRSGRTLDQPQHF.

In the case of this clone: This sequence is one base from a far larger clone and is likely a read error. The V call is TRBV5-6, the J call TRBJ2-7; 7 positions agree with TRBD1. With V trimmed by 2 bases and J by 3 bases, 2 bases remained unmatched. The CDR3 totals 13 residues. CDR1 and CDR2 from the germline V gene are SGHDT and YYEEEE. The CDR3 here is CASSFWDSYEQYF. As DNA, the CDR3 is TGTGCCAGCAGCTTTTGGGACAGCTACGAGCAGTACTTC.

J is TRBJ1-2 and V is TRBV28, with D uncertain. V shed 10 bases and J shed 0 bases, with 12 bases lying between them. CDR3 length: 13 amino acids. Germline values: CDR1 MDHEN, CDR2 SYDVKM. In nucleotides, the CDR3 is TGTGCCACCTCCCCACGTACTAACTATGGCTACACCTTC. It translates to CATSPRTNYGYTF.

The CDR3 DNA is TGTGCCAGCAGCGCCACTAGCGGGAGGGCCTACGAGCAGTACTTC. Residues: CASSATSGRAYEQYF. V gene TRBV11-2 combines with J gene TRBJ2-7, with 13 positions matching TRBD2. The CDR3 is 15 amino acids. The germline CDR1 and CDR2 sequences are SGHAT and FQNNGV. V gave up 5 bases and J gave up 2 bases; unmatched junction bases: 3.

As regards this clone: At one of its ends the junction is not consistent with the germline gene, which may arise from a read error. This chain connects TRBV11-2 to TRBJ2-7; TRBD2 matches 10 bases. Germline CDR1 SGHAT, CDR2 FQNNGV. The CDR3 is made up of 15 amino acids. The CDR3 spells CASGLGTSVSYEQYF. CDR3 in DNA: TGTGCCAGCGGCTTAGGGACTAGCGTATCCTACGAGCAGTACTTC.

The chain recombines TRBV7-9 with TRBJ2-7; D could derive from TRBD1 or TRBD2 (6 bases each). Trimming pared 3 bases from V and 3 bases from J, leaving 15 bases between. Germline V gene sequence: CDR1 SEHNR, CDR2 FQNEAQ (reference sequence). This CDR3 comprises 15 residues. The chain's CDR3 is CASSFPRGAVYEQYF. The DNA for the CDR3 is TGTGCCAGCAGCTTCCCTAGGGGGGCAGTCTACGAGCAGTACTTC.

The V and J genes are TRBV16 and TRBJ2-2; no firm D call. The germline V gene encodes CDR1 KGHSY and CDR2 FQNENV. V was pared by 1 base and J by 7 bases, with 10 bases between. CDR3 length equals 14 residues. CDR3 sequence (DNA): TGTGCCAGCAGCCAATACGAGGATTACGGGGAGCTGTTTTTT. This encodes CASSQYEDYGELFF.

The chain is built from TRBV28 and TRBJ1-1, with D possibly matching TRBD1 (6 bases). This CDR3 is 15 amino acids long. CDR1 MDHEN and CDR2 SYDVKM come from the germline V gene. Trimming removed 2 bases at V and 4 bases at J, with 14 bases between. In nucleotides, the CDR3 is TGTGCCAGCAGTTTACAGGGGTCTTCATCCACTGAAGCTTTCTTT. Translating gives CASSLQGSSSTEAFF.

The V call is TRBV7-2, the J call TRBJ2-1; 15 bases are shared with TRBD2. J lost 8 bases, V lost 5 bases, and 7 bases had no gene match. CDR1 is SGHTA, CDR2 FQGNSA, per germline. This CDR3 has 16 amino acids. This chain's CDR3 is CASSHWTSGRVHEQFF. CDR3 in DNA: TGTGCCAGCAGCCACTGGACTAGCGGGAGGGTACATGAGCAGTTCTTC.

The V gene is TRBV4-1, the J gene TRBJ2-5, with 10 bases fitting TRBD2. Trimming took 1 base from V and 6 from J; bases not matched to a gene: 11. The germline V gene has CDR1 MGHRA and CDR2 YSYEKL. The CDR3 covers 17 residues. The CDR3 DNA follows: TGCGCCAGCAGCCAAGTTCTAAAGCGGGGGGGCGTAAAGACCCAGTACTTC. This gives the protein CASSQVLKRGGVKTQYF.

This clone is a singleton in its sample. CDR3 coding DNA: TGCGCCAGCAGCCCCGGGACAGGACTCCCCATGTCTAACTATGGCTACACCTTC. Amino acid sequence: CASSPGTGLPMSNYGYTF. V is TRBV5-1 and J is TRBJ1-2, with 8 bases identical to TRBD1. The V gene end was trimmed by 4 bases and the J gene end by 0 bases; junction bases not matched to a gene: 14. The germline V gene has CDR1 SGHRS and CDR2 YFSETQ. The CDR3 is 18 amino acids.